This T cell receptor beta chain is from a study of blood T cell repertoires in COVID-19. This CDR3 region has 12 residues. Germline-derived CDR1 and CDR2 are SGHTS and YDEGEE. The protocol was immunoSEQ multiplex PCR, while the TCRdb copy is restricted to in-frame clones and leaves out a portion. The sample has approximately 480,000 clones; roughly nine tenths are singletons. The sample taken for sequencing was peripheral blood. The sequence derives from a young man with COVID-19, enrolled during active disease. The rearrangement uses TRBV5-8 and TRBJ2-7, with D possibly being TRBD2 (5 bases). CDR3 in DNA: TGTGCTCAAGCAAGGACTTACTACGAGCAGTACTTC. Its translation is CAQARTYYEQYF.